This T cell receptor (beta chain) was sequenced during a study of T cell responses to AZD1222 COVID-19 vaccine. Per germline, CDR1 LGHNA and CDR2 YSLEER. V shed 5 bases and J shed 4 bases, with 8 bases lying between them. The CDR3 spans 12 residues. Clones were read by immunoSEQ multiplex PCR, and TCRdb kept only the in-frame ones, dropping some. The sample records roughly 110,000 clones, under 95% being singletons. The clonotype comes from an adult who received the AZD1222 COVID-19 vaccine. The chain joins TRBV4-3 to TRBJ1-2; D uncertain. The sample consisted of peripheral blood, taken 28 days after the second AZD1222 dose. The CDR3 spells CASSFGGYGYTF. In nucleotides, the CDR3 is TGCGCCAGCAGCTTCGGCGGCTATGGCTACACCTTC.